This section outlines one T cell receptor beta chain sequence together with its context. Its antigen is unknown. The data stem from a study of OX40 agonist ivuxolimab in advanced cancers. Overall study results and limits: Expanded clones belonging to CD8+ T cells outnumbered, on average, those of CD4+.

Assay used: immunoSEQ multiplex PCR; TCRdb lists only in-frame clones, some missing. The sample contains approximately 80,000 clones, 90% of which appear only once. The receptor's source is an adult with an advanced solid tumor such as melanoma, head and neck, liver or kidney cancer. Material: CD4+ or CD8+ T cells sorted from blood, obtained in a trial of the OX40 agonist ivuxolimab.

CDR3 loop: CASRRRVGGNTEAFF. The CDR3 DNA follows: TGTGCCAGCAGACGAAGGGTAGGGGGAAACACTGAAGCTTTCTTT. The rearrangement uses TRBV4-2 and TRBJ1-1; D is perhaps TRBD1 (6 bases). This CDR3 comprises 15 residues. Trimming pared 6 bases from V and 2 bases from J, leaving 16 bases between. Germline V CDR1 and CDR2: LGHNA, YNFKEQ.